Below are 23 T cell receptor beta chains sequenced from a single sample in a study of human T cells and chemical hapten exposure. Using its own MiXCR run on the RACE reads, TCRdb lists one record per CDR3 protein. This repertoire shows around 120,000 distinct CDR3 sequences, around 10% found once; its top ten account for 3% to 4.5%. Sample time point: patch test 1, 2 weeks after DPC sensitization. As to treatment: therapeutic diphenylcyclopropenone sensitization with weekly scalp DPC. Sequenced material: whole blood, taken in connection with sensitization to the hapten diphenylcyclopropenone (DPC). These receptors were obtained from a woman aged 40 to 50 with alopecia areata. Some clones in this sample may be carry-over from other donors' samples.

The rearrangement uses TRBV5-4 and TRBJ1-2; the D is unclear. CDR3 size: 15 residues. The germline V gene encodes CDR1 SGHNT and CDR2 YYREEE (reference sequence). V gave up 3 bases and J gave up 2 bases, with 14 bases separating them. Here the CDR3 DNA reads TGTGCCAGCAGCTCGGGAGGGCAGCAAAACTATGGCTACACCTTC. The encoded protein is CASSSGGQQNYGYTF.

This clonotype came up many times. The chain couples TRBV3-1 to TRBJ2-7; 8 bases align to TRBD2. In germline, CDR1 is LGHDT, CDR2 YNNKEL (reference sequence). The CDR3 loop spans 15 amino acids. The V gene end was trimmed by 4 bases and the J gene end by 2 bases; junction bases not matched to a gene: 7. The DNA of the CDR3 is TGTGCCAGCAGCCCCCAACTAGCGGCGGCCTACGAGCAGTACTTC. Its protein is CASSPQLAAAYEQYF.

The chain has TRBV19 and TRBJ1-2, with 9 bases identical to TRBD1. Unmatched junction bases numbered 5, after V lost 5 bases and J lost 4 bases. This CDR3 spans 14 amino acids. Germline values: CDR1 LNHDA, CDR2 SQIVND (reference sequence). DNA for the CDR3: TGTGCCAGTAGTTCGGGACAGGGAGCCTATGGCTACACCTTC. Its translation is CASSSGQGAYGYTF.

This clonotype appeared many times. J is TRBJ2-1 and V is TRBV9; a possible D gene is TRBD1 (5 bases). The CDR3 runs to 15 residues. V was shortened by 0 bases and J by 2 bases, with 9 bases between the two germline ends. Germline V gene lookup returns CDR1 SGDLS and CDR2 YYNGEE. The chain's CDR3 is CASSVAGFPYNEQFF. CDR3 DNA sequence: TGTGCCAGCAGCGTAGCAGGGTTCCCCTACAATGAGCAGTTCTTC.

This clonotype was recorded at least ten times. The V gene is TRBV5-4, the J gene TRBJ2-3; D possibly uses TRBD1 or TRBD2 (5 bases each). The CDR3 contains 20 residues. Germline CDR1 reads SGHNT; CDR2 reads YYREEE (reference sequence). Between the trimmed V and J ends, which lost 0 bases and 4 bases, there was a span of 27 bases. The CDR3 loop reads CASSLAGWGRKSKGPDTQYF. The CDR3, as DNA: TGTGCCAGCAGCTTGGCCGGGTGGGGGAGAAAGAGTAAGGGCCCAGATACGCAGTATTTT.

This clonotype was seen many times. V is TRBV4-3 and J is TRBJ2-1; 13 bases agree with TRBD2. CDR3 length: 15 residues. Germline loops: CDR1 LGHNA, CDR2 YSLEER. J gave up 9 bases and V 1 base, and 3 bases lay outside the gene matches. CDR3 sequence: CASSQGTSGGLEQFF. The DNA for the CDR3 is TGCGCCAGCAGCCAAGGGACTAGCGGGGGACTTGAGCAGTTCTTC.

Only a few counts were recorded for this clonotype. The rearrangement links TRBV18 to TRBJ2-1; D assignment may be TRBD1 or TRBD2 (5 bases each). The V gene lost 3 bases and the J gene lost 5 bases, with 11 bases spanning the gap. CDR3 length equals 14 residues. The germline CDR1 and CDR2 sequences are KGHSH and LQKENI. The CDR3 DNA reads TGTGCCAGCTCACCCCGGGACCTCAACAATGAGCAGTTCTTC. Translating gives CASSPRDLNNEQFF.

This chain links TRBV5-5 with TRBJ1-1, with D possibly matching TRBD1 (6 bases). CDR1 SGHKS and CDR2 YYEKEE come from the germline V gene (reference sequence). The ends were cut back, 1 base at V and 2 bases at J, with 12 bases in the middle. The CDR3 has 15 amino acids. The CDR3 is CASSLMNRENTEAFF. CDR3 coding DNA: TGTGCCAGCAGCTTGATGAACAGGGAAAACACTGAAGCTTTCTTT.

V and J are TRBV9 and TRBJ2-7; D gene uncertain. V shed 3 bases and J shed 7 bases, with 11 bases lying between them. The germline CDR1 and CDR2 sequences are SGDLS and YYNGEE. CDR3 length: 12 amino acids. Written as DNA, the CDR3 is TGTGCCAGCAGCGCCTTCCCGGGTGAGCAGTACTTC. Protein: CASSAFPGEQYF.

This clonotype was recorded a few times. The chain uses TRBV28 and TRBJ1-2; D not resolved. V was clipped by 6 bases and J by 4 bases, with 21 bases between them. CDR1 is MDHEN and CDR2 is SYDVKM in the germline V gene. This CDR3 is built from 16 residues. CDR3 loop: CASRPRLLGYGYGYTF. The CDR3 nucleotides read TGTGCCAGCAGGCCCAGGTTGCTCGGTTACGGCTATGGCTACACCTTC.

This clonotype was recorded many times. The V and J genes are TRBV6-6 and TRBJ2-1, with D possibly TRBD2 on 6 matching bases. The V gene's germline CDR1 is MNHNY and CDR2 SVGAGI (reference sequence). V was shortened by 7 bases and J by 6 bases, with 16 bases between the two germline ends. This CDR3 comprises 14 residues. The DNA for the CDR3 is TGTGCCAGCACCGTGGGGGGTGGGGGCAATGAGCAGTTCTTC. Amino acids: CASTVGGGGNEQFF.

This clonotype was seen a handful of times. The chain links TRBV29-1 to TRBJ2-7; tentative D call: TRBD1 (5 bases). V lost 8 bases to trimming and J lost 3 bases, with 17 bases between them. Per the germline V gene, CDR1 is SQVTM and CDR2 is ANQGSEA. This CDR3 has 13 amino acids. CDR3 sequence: CSFSRDRVYEQYF. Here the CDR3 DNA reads TGCAGCTTCTCTCGCGACAGAGTCTACGAGCAGTACTTC.

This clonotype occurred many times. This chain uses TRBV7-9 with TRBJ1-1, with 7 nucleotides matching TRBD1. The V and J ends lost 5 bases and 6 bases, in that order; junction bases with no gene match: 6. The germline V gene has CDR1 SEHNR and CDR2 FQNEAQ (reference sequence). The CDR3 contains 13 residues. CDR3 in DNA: TGTGCCAGCAGCCTAACGACAGGGTCTGAAGCTTTCTTT. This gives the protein CASSLTTGSEAFF. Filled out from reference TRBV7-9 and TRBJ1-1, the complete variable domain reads DTGVSQNPRHKITKRGQNVTFRCDPISEHNRLYWYRQTLGQGPEFLTYFQNEAQLEKSRLLSDRFSAERPKGSFSTLEIQRTEQGDSAMYLCASSLTTGSEAFFGQGTRLTVV.

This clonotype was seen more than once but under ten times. CDR3 loop: CASPGDQGNEQFF. CDR3 DNA: TGTGCCAGCCCGGGGGATCAGGGGAATGAGCAGTTCTTC. The rearrangement joins TRBV6-4 to TRBJ2-1, with D perhaps being TRBD1 or TRBD2 (6 bases each). V shed 8 bases and J shed 7 bases, with 15 bases lying between them. Germline V gene lookup returns CDR1 MRHNA and CDR2 SNTAGT. CDR3 length: 13 amino acids.

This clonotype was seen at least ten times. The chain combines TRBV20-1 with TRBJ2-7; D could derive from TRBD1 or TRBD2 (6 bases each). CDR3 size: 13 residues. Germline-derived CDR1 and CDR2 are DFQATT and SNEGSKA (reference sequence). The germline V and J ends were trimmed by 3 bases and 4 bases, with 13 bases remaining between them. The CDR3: CSARGRGDYEQYF. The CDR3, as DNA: TGCAGTGCTAGGGGTAGGGGGGATTACGAGCAGTACTTC.

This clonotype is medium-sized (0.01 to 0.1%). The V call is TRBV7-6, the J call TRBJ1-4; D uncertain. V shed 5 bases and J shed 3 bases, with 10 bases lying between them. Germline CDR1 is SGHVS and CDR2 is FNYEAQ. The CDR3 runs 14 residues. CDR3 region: CASSDLPPNEKLFF. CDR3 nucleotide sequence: TGTGCCAGCAGCGACCTACCCCCTAATGAAAAACTGTTTTTT. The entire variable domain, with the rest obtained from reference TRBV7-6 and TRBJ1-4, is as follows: GAGVSQSPRYKVTKRGQDVALRCDPISGHVSLYWYRQALGQGPEFLTYFNYEAQQDKSGLPNDRFSAERPEGSISTLTIQRTEQRDSAMYRCASSDLPPNEKLFFGSGTQLSVL.

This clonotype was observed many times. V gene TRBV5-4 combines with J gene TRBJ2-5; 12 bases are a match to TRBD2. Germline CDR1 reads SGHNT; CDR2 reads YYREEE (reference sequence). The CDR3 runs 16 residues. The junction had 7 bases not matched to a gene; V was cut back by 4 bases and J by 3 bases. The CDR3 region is CASSQQGLAGKETQYF. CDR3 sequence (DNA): TGTGCCAGCAGCCAACAAGGACTAGCGGGAAAAGAGACCCAGTACTTC.

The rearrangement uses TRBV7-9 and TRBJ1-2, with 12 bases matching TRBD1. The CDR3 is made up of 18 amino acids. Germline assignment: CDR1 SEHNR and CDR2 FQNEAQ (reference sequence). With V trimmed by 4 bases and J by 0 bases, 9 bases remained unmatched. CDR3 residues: CASSSAGTGGSSNYGYTF. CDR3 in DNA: TGTGCCAGCAGCTCGGCCGGGACAGGGGGCTCCTCTAACTATGGCTACACCTTC.

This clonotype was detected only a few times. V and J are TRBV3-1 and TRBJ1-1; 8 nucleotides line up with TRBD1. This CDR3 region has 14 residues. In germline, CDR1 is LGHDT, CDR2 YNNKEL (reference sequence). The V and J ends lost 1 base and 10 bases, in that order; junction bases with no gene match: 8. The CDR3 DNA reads TGTGCCAGCAGCCAAGGGCGGACAGGGACGGGAGCTTTCTTT. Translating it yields CASSQGRTGTGAFF.

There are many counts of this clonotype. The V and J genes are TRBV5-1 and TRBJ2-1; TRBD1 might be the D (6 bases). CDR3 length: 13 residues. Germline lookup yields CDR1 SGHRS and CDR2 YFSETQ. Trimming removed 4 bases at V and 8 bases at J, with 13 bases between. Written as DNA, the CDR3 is TGCGCCAGCAGCGTCGGACAGTTGTATGAGCAGTTCTTC. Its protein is CASSVGQLYEQFF.

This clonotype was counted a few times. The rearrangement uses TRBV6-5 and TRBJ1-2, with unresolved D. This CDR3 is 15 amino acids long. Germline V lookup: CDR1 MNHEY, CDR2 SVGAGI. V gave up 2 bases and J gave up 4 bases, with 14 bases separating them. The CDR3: CASSYTPGNAYGYTF. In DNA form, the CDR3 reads TGTGCCAGCAGTTACACCCCCGGCAACGCCTATGGCTACACCTTC.

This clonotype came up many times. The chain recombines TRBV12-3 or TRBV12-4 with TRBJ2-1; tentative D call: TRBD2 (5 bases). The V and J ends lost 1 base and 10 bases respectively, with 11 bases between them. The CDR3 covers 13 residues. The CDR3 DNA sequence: TGTGCCAGCAGTTTAGGCGTAGCGAGGGAGCAGTTCTTC. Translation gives CASSLGVAREQFF.

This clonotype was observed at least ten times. The CDR3 region is CASRVQGDTEAFF. CDR3 in DNA: TGTGCCAGCAGGGTACAGGGGGACACTGAAGCTTTCTTT. V gene TRBV6-5 combines with J gene TRBJ1-1, with 8 bases aligning to TRBD1. This CDR3 is built from 13 residues. V gave up 6 bases and J gave up 3 bases; unmatched junction bases: 3. Germline V gene sequence: CDR1 MNHEY, CDR2 SVGAGI.